These 31 T cell receptor beta chains were all obtained from the same sample, sequenced in a study of early T cells in non-severe SARS-CoV-2 infection. From the 5' RACE reads, TCRdb called clonotypes with MiXCR, one entry per CDR3 protein. The repertoire includes roughly 60,000 distinct CDR3 sequences, 5.6% of them detected once, and almost 7% sits in the top ten. The specimen was whole blood. The source is an adult who was a healthcare worker with PCR-confirmed SARS-CoV-2 infection or an uninfected control (not recorded which).

Many counts were recorded for this clonotype. V and J are TRBV5-1 and TRBJ2-7; D is perhaps TRBD2 (6 bases). V dropped 4 bases and J dropped 8 bases, with 13 bases sitting between them. The CDR3 is 12 amino acids. Germline CDR1 reads SGHRS; CDR2 reads YFSETQ. The DNA for the CDR3 is TGCGCCAGCAGCCCGGGGGACTCTAAGCAGTACTTC. This sequence encodes CASSPGDSKQYF. The variable domain in full, completed from reference TRBV5-1 and TRBJ2-7, reads KAGVTQTPRYLIKTRGQQVTLSCSPISGHRSVSWYQQTPGQGLQFLFEYFSETQRNKGNFPGRFSGRQFSNSRSEMNVSTLELGDSALYLCASSPGDSKQYFGPGTRLTVT.

This clonotype was counted ten times or more. The chain employs TRBV24-1 and TRBJ2-3; 12 bases are a match to TRBD2. The CDR3 sequence is 22 residues long. The trim removed 0 bases at V and 3 bases at J, leaving 18 bases unmatched. Germline CDR1 KGHDR, CDR2 SFDVKD. The CDR3 spells CATSDLPFPPGLAGPGTDTQYF. In nucleotides, the CDR3 is TGTGCCACCAGTGATTTGCCTTTCCCTCCGGGACTAGCGGGTCCCGGGACAGATACGCAGTATTTT.

This sequence joins TRBV5-4 and TRBJ2-4; D not resolved. V shed 0 bases and J shed 6 bases, with 10 bases lying between them. CDR3 length: 14 residues. From germline, CDR1 is SGHNT and CDR2 YYREEE (reference sequence). CDR3 sequence: CASSLETWGNIQYF. In DNA, the CDR3 is TGTGCCAGCAGCTTGGAAACATGGGGAAACATTCAGTACTTC.

For the CDR3, the DNA is TGTGCCAGCAGAATCATGACAGGTTCAACTAATGAAAAACTGTTTTTT. Residues: CASRIMTGSTNEKLFF. V is TRBV27 and J is TRBJ1-4, with D tentatively TRBD1 (6 bases). The CDR3 sequence is 16 residues long. CDR1 and CDR2 from the germline V gene are MNHEY and SMNVEV (reference sequence). Between the trimmed V and J ends, which lost 6 bases and 0 bases, there was a span of 14 bases.

This clonotype showed up many times. This rearrangement joins TRBV20-1 to TRBJ2-2, with D tentatively TRBD2 (5 bases). Germline V gene data show CDR1 as DFQATT and CDR2 as SNEGSKA (reference sequence). V was pared by 1 base and J by 0 bases, with 6 bases between. The CDR3 contains 14 residues. DNA of the CDR3: TGCAGTGCTAGAGGAGGGTCGAACACCGGGGAGCTGTTTTTT. Amino acids: CSARGGSNTGELFF.

The J gene is TRBJ2-7, the V gene TRBV4-3, with D perhaps TRBD2 (6 bases). Germline CDR1 reads LGHNA; CDR2 reads YSLEER. The CDR3 runs to 13 residues. V dropped 0 bases and J dropped 5 bases, with 8 bases sitting between them. The CDR3 loop is CASSQEGGNEQYF. The CDR3 nucleotides read TGCGCCAGCAGCCAAGAAGGAGGGAACGAGCAGTACTTC.

This clonotype occurred many times. This chain connects TRBV6-1 to TRBJ2-7; tentative D call: TRBD2 (5 bases). In germline, CDR1 is MNHNS, CDR2 SASEGT. The ends were cut back, 6 bases at V and 1 base at J, with 13 bases in the middle. The length of the CDR3 is 14 residues. CDR3 region: CASRRALSSYEQYF. The CDR3 DNA follows: TGTGCCAGCAGGCGGGCACTCTCTTCCTACGAGCAGTACTTC.

DNA for the CDR3: TGCGCCAGCAGCCAAAACTCAGGGGGTAGCACTGAAGCTTTCTTT. Protein: CASSQNSGGSTEAFF. This rearrangement joins TRBV5-1 to TRBJ1-1; 7 bases are a match to TRBD1. Germline V gene lookup returns CDR1 SGHRS and CDR2 YFSETQ. After removal of 4 bases from V and 4 bases from J, the junction contained 10 bases not matched to a gene. The length of the CDR3 is 15 residues.

The chain carries TRBV5-1 and TRBJ2-3, with D possibly TRBD2 on 5 matching bases. The CDR3 has 16 amino acids. V gave up 3 bases and J gave up 1 base, with 15 bases separating them. Germline V CDR1 and CDR2: SGHRS, YFSETQ. CDR3 DNA sequence: TGCGCCAGCAGCTCCCGACTAAGCGGCCGCACAGATACGCAGTATTTT. Its protein is CASSSRLSGRTDTQYF.

The rearrangement uses TRBV7-9 and TRBJ1-4; 7 bases map to TRBD1. From germline, CDR1 is SEHNR and CDR2 FQNEAQ (reference sequence). The CDR3 runs to 15 residues. V gave up 5 bases and J gave up 5 bases; unmatched junction bases: 8. The DNA for the CDR3 is TGTGCCAGCAGCCCCAACAGGGGCGCGAATGAAAAACTGTTTTTT. As protein: CASSPNRGANEKLFF. Supplemented by reference TRBV7-9 and TRBJ1-4, the full variable domain reads DTGVSQNPRHKITKRGQNVTFRCDPISEHNRLYWYRQTLGQGPEFLTYFQNEAQLEKSRLLSDRFSAERPKGSFSTLEIQRTEQGDSAMYLCASSPNRGANEKLFFGSGTQLSVL.

This clonotype was seen repeatedly, ten times or more. This chain links TRBV7-2 with TRBJ2-1; the D gene is possibly TRBD2 (5 bases). In germline, CDR1 is SGHTA, CDR2 FQGNSA. This CDR3 region has 16 residues. Deletions cut 2 bases from V and 12 bases from J, with 23 bases between. The CDR3 region has the DNA TGTGCCAGCAGCTTATCACTGGGGAGAGGTGCACAAGGGCAGTTCTTC. This encodes CASSLSLGRGAQGQFF.

This clonotype was seen repeatedly, ten times or more. This chain uses TRBV10-3 with TRBJ2-2; 10 bases fit TRBD1. Germline-derived CDR1 and CDR2 are ENHRY and SYGVKD. The J segment lost 8 bases and the V segment lost 10 bases, leaving 7 bases of the junction unmatched. The CDR3 has 13 amino acids. CDR3 coding DNA: TGTGCCACCTTGACAGGGGGCAGGGGGGAGCTGTTTTTT. It specifies CATLTGGRGELFF.

This clonotype showed up many times. The chain links TRBV28 to TRBJ2-4, with a tentative D call TRBD2 (6 bases). The CDR3 spans 14 residues. The germline V gene has CDR1 MDHEN and CDR2 SYDVKM. The V end lost 5 bases, the J end lost 0 bases, and 8 bases lay between the germline ends. The CDR3 protein is CASSPGVAKNIQYF. CDR3 bases: TGTGCCAGCAGTCCGGGGGTAGCCAAAAACATTCAGTACTTC.

This clonotype was counted many times. The genes are TRBV18 and TRBJ1-3; D is unresolved. The length of the CDR3 is 16 residues. Germline-derived CDR1 and CDR2 are KGHSH and LQKENI. V dropped 3 bases and J dropped 1 base, with 13 bases sitting between them. CDR3 sequence reads: CASSPVGGGSGNTIYF. CDR3 nucleotide sequence: TGTGCCAGCTCACCGGTAGGAGGAGGATCTGGAAACACCATATATTTT. The full variable domain, rest sourced from reference TRBV18 and TRBJ1-3, is NAGVMQNPRHLVRRRGQEARLRCSPMKGHSHVYWYRQLPEEGLKFMVYLQKENIIDESGMPKERFSAEFPKEGPSILRIQQVVRGDSAAYFCASSPVGGGSGNTIYFGEGSWLTVV.

This clonotype was detected ten times or more. The V call is TRBV13, the J call TRBJ2-3, with D perhaps TRBD2 (5 bases). V gave up 0 bases and J gave up 1 base, with 11 bases separating them. The CDR3 has 16 residues. From germline, CDR1 is PRHDT and CDR2 FYEKMQ (reference sequence). The CDR3 region is CASSLGHGVGTDTQYF. CDR3 nucleotides: TGTGCCAGCAGCTTAGGCCACGGGGTCGGCACAGATACGCAGTATTTT.

This clonotype was seen repeatedly, ten times or more. The gene calls are TRBV7-3 and TRBJ2-1; maybe TRBD1 (6 bases). V lost 5 bases and J lost 8, with 19 bases in between. This CDR3 spans 15 amino acids. In germline, CDR1 is SGHTA, CDR2 FQGTGA. CDR3: CASSLGIGGFDEQFF. The CDR3, as DNA: TGTGCCAGCAGCCTCGGCATAGGGGGTTTCGATGAGCAGTTCTTC.

The V gene is TRBV28, the J gene TRBJ2-7, with unresolved D. The CDR3 spans 12 residues. V was shortened by 6 bases and J by 3 bases, with 9 bases between the two germline ends. Germline lookup yields CDR1 MDHEN and CDR2 SYDVKM. In DNA, the CDR3 is TGTGCCAGCAGGGGCCTCTACTACGAGCAGTACTTC. Encoded protein: CASRGLYYEQYF.

The genes are TRBV11-1 and TRBJ2-4; D is possibly TRBD1 (6 bases). The V gene's germline CDR1 is SGHAT and CDR2 FQDESV (reference sequence). V was shortened by 5 bases and J by 5 bases, with 19 bases between the two germline ends. CDR3 length: 16 residues. The DNA of the CDR3 is TGTGCCAGCAGCCAATGGGCAGGGGCGCTCCAAAACATTCAGTACTTC. It is translated as CASSQWAGALQNIQYF.

The V and J genes are TRBV2 and TRBJ2-6; maybe TRBD1 (5 bases). CDR3 length equals 15 residues. V was cut by 7 bases and J by 4 bases, with 14 bases left in between. Germline CDR1 reads SNHLY; CDR2 reads FYNNEI. The CDR3 coding sequence is TGTGCCAGCATGCTCAGGGAAGCAGGGGCCAACGTCCTGACTTTC. Translated, it gives CASMLREAGANVLTF.

This clonotype was seen more than once but under ten times. V and J are TRBV11-2 and TRBJ1-2; D ambiguous. The V gene lost 0 bases and the J gene lost 13 bases, with 15 bases spanning the gap. Germline assignment: CDR1 SGHAT and CDR2 FQNNGV. The CDR3 length is 13 residues. CDR3 loop: CASSLEWAFRFTF. In DNA, the CDR3 is TGTGCCAGCAGCTTAGAATGGGCCTTTAGGTTCACCTTC.

This clonotype was recorded at least ten times. The DNA for the CDR3 is TGTGCCAGCAGCCTTCAACGTTCCCAAATAGACGAGCAGTACTTC. It encodes CASSLQRSQIDEQYF. The chain joins TRBV7-9 to TRBJ2-7; no definite D call. In germline, CDR1 is SEHNR, CDR2 FQNEAQ (reference sequence). Trimming stripped 5 bases from V and 5 bases from J, with 19 bases between. The CDR3 is 15 amino acids.

This clonotype came up many times. V usage is TRBV7-6 and J usage is TRBJ1-5; D not resolved. The CDR3 is 15 residues long. Between the trimmed V and J ends, which lost 5 bases and 4 bases, there was a span of 15 bases. Germline CDR1 is SGHVS and CDR2 is FNYEAQ. Written as DNA, the CDR3 is TGTGCCAGCAGCCCTGAAGGTACGAGGAATCAGCCCCAGCATTTT. Encoded protein: CASSPEGTRNQPQHF.

A word on this clonotype: A much more abundant neighbour one base away suggests this may be a read error. The chain joins TRBV4-1 to TRBJ1-6; no firm D call. Per germline, CDR1 MGHRA and CDR2 YSYEKL. The CDR3 has 14 residues. Trimming cost V 1 base and J 12 bases, with 13 bases left between them. The CDR3 loop reads CASSQALNFLPLHF. In DNA, the CDR3 is TGCGCCAGCAGCCAAGCTCTGAATTTCCTACCCCTCCACTTT.

The rearrangement joins TRBV7-2 to TRBJ2-5; 10 nucleotides align to TRBD2. The junction had 7 bases not matched to a gene; V was cut back by 5 bases and J by 1 base. CDR1 and CDR2 (germline): SGHTA, FQGNSA. There are 16 residues in the CDR3. CDR3 loop: CASSVLAGGGQETQYF. In DNA form, the CDR3 reads TGTGCCAGCAGCGTATTAGCGGGAGGAGGCCAAGAGACCCAGTACTTC.

A few counts support this clonotype. The J gene is TRBJ2-1, the V gene TRBV29-1; TRBD2 is a possible D gene (5 bases). The CDR3 contains 11 residues. The germline V gene has CDR1 SQVTM and CDR2 ANQGSEA. V was cut by 6 bases and J by 7 bases, with 10 bases left in between. CDR3 coding DNA: TGCAGCGTAGCCCGGGGAAATGAGCAGTTCTTC. Encoded protein: CSVARGNEQFF.

The chain has TRBV4-1 and TRBJ2-5, with TRBD2 matching 14 bases. Germline V gene data show CDR1 as MGHRA and CDR2 as YSYEKL. This CDR3 contains 18 residues. V trimming: 1 base; J trimming: 5 bases; junction bases outside the gene matches: 9. CDR3 amino acids: CASSQVWRLAGGRETQYF. In nucleotides, the CDR3 is TGCGCCAGCAGCCAAGTTTGGAGACTAGCGGGAGGGCGGGAGACCCAGTACTTC.

This clonotype was recorded a few times. The chain couples TRBV29-1 to TRBJ2-2; D is undetermined. The length of the CDR3 is 13 residues. Trimming took off 3 bases at V and 1 base at J, with 6 bases between the two ends. Germline CDR1 reads SQVTM; CDR2 reads ANQGSEA. This CDR3 is CSVDTGNTGELFF. In nucleotides, the CDR3 is TGCAGCGTTGACACTGGGAACACCGGGGAGCTGTTTTTT.

This clonotype was detected only a few times. J is TRBJ1-5 and V is TRBV5-8; TRBD1 agrees at 7 bases. Germline lookup yields CDR1 SGHTS and CDR2 YDEGEE. V shed 4 bases and J 2 bases; nucleotides not matched to a gene: 9. The CDR3 contains 16 residues. The CDR3 DNA sequence: TGTGCCAGCAGCGTATTATTAACAGGGGGCAATCAGCCCCAGCATTTT. Translated, it gives CASSVLLTGGNQPQHF.

This clonotype was seen many times. The rearrangement joins TRBV7-9 to TRBJ1-5; 8 bases line up with TRBD1. The V gene's germline CDR1 is SEHNR and CDR2 FQNEAQ (reference sequence). The V gene end was trimmed by 1 base and the J gene end by 5 bases; junction bases not matched to a gene: 7. The CDR3 length is 16 residues. The CDR3 sequence is CASSLGAGGLDQPQHF. The CDR3 DNA reads as TGTGCCAGCAGCTTAGGGGCAGGGGGCTTAGATCAGCCCCAGCATTTT.

The chain employs TRBV7-3 and TRBJ2-2; D tentatively reads TRBD1 or TRBD2 (6 bases each). The V end was cut by 3 bases, the J end by 0 bases, with 11 bases between. Germline values: CDR1 SGHTA, CDR2 FQGTGA. The CDR3 consists of 16 residues. CDR3 sequence (DNA): TGTGCCAGCAGCTTCCTGGGGGGCACGAACACCGGGGAGCTGTTTTTT. As protein: CASSFLGGTNTGELFF. The full variable domain, in which reference TRBV7-3 and TRBJ2-2 provide the parts outside the CDR3, is GAGVSQTPSNKVTEKGKYVELRCDPISGHTALYWYRQSLGQGPEFLIYFQGTGAADDSGLPNDRFFAVRPEGSVSTLKIQRTERGDSAVYLCASSFLGGTNTGELFFGEGSRLTVL.

The sample holds many counts of this clonotype. The V call is TRBV11-2, the J call TRBJ2-1; 7 bases fit TRBD2. The CDR3 covers 16 residues. Trimming cost V 1 base and J 4 bases; bases outside gene matches: 7. Germline V CDR1 and CDR2: SGHAT, FQNNGV. CDR3 sequence (DNA): TGTGCCAGCAGCTTAGTGGGGACTACCATGTACAATGAGCAGTTCTTC. Translated, it gives CASSLVGTTMYNEQFF.